Included here is one T cell receptor beta chain sequence, with context. Its antigen is not identified. Being one base from a much bigger clone, this may be a read error. TCR alpha and beta CDR3 regions were amplified from RNA using iRepertoire nested multiplex PCR. TCRdb analysed the multiplex PCR reads with MiXCR anew, one entry per CDR3 protein. The data show some 120,000 distinct CDR3 sequences, approximately 25% seen once. V was cut by 7 bases and J by 4 bases, with 9 bases left in between. In germline, CDR1 is SNHLY, CDR2 FYNNEI. This CDR3 contains 12 residues. This sample is part of a study of glioma-infiltrating T cells. General study results and limits: Very few CDR3 sequences were shared between tissue and blood.

The chain combines TRBV2 with TRBJ2-3; D gene unclear. Sequenced material: glioma tissue, nonneoplastic brain tissue, or PBMCs (not recorded which). The sequence was collected from a human donor with low-grade glioma or glioblastoma, undergoing nonglioma brain surgery, or in good health (not recorded which). CDR3 nucleotide sequence: TGTGCCAGCACATACGCCGCAGATACGCAGTATTTT. Encoded protein: CASTYAADTQYF.